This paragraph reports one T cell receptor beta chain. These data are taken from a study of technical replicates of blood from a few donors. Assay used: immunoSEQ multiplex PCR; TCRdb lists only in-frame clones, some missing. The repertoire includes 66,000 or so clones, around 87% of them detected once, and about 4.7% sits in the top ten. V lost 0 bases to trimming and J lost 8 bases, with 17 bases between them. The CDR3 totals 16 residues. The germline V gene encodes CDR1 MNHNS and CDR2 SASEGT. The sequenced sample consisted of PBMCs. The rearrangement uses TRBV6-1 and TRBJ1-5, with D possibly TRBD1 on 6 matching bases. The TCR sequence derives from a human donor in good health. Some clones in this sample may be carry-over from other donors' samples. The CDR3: CASSEAIGGGREPQHF. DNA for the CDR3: TGTGCCAGCAGTGAAGCGATTGGCGGGGGGCGGGAGCCCCAGCATTTT.